A single sample is the source of the 32 T cell receptor beta chains below, sequenced in a study of blood T cell repertoires in COVID-19. Generated by immunoSEQ multiplex PCR, the TCRdb table keeps only in-frame clones and is missing some. The table includes about 280,000 clones, roughly 86% detected once. Sequencing was carried out using peripheral blood. These receptors all stem from a man aged 40-49 years with active or convalescent COVID-19.

V and J are TRBV4-1 and TRBJ1-4, with D hard to call. V was shortened by 2 bases and J by 11 bases, with 15 bases between the two germline ends. The CDR3 contains 14 residues. Germline CDR1 and CDR2: MGHRA and YSYEKL. The CDR3, as DNA: TGCGCCAGCAGCCAATACAACTACGTTGAGAAACTGTTTTTT. The encoded protein is CASSQYNYVEKLFF.

V usage is TRBV27 and J usage is TRBJ2-6; D perhaps matches TRBD1 (5 bases). Germline V gene sequence: CDR1 MNHEY, CDR2 SMNVEV (reference sequence). The CDR3 has 18 amino acids. The ends were cut back, 2 bases at V and 1 base at J, with 15 bases in the middle. DNA of the CDR3: TGTGCCAGCAGTTTAAGCTATGGGGCTATGTCTGGGGCCAACGTCCTGACTTTC. This sequence encodes CASSLSYGAMSGANVLTF. Based on the CDR3 plus reference TRBV27 and TRBJ2-6, the full variable domain is EAQVTQNPRYLITVTGKKLTVTCSQNMNHEYMSWYRQDPGLGLRQIYYSMNVEVTDKGDVPEGYKVSRKEKRNFPLILESPSPNQTSLYFCASSLSYGAMSGANVLTFGAGSRLTVL.

The chain has TRBV5-4 and TRBJ2-2; 7 bases line up with TRBD2. Germline trimming cut 2 bases from V and 4 bases from J; bases unmatched to any gene: 14. In germline, CDR1 is SGHNT, CDR2 YYREEE (reference sequence). The CDR3 is made up of 18 amino acids. The CDR3, as DNA: TGTGCCAGCAGCTTTCGGGCATGGCGGGAGCGGTCCACCGGGGAGCTGTTTTTT. Amino acids: CASSFRAWRERSTGELFF.

The genes are TRBV4-1 and TRBJ1-2; D is perhaps TRBD1 (5 bases). The CDR3 extends over 16 amino acids. Trimming stripped 7 bases from V and 0 bases from J, with 18 bases between. CDR1 and CDR2 (germline): MGHRA, YSYEKL. The CDR3 protein is CASTSGYGAANYGYTF. The CDR3 DNA reads as TGCGCCAGCACCTCCGGGTATGGGGCGGCTAACTATGGCTACACCTTC.

This clone was found once. The gene calls are TRBV10-3 and TRBJ2-3, with a weak D call TRBD1 (5 bases). The CDR3 is 15 residues long. V was pared by 2 bases and J by 0 bases, with 9 bases between. Looked up from germline, CDR1 is ENHRY and CDR2 is SYGVKD. CDR3 coding DNA: TGTGCCATCAGTGAGCAGGGCCTGAGCACAGATACGCAGTATTTT. As protein: CAISEQGLSTDTQYF.

V usage is TRBV10-2 and J usage is TRBJ1-3; D perhaps matches TRBD1 (5 bases). The CDR3 is 13 residues long. V was pared by 6 bases and J by 0 bases, with 6 bases between. The germline V gene has CDR1 WSHSY and CDR2 SAAADI. Here the CDR3 reads CASRTDSGNTIYF. The DNA of the CDR3 is TGCGCCAGCAGGACAGACTCTGGAAACACCATATATTTT.

V and J are TRBV6-5 and TRBJ2-1; D may be TRBD1 (7 bases). The CDR3 is 13 residues long. The V and J ends lost 7 bases and 10 bases respectively, with 17 bases between them. CDR1 is MNHEY and CDR2 is SVGAGI in the germline V gene. The CDR3 bases are TGTGCCAGCACCGAAGGAGGAGGGGGCGAGCAGTTCTTC. The encoded protein is CASTEGGGGEQFF.

V gene TRBV9 combines with J gene TRBJ2-1; the match to TRBD2 covers 9 bases. The CDR3 consists of 15 residues. J was trimmed by 2 bases and V by 3 bases; bases with no gene match: 3. Germline assignment: CDR1 SGDLS and CDR2 YYNGEE. CDR3 nucleotide sequence: TGTGCCAGCAGCGCTCTAGCGGGACCCTACAATGAGCAGTTCTTC. It translates to CASSALAGPYNEQFF.

V is TRBV27 and J is TRBJ1-1; no firm D call. V lost 5 bases and J 1 base, leaving 8 bases between the germline ends. This CDR3 region has 13 residues. Germline values: CDR1 MNHEY, CDR2 SMNVEV (reference sequence). CDR3 sequence reads: CASSPPENTEAFF. CDR3 DNA sequence: TGTGCCAGCAGTCCCCCAGAGAACACTGAAGCTTTCTTT.

CDR3 in amino acids: CASRGQGKNSPLHF. The CDR3 DNA follows: TGTGCCAGCAGGGGACAGGGGAAAAATTCACCCCTCCACTTT. The chain uses TRBV2 and TRBJ1-6, with 10 positions matching TRBD1. The junction had 3 bases not matched to a gene; V was cut back by 6 bases and J by 7 bases. Germline-derived CDR1 and CDR2 are SNHLY and FYNNEI. The CDR3 is 14 amino acids. The variable domain in full, completed from reference TRBV2 and TRBJ1-6, reads EPEVTQTPSHQVTQMGQEVILRCVPISNHLYFYWYRQILGQKVEFLVSFYNNEISEKSEIFDDQFSVERPDGSNFTLKIRSTKLEDSAMYFCASRGQGKNSPLHFGNGTRLTVT.

The V and J genes are TRBV10-3 and TRBJ1-2, with TRBD1 as a possible D gene (5 bases). The germline CDR1 and CDR2 sequences are ENHRY and SYGVKD. There are 14 residues in the CDR3. The ends were cut back, 6 bases at V and 0 bases at J, with 11 bases in the middle. Written as DNA, the CDR3 is TGTGCCATCAGCCTACAGGCGGCTAACTATGGCTACACCTTC. Residues: CAISLQAANYGYTF.

Concerning this clone itself: One end of the junction is discordant with germline, which a read error may explain. The chain is built from TRBV19 and TRBJ1-2; the D gene is possibly TRBD1 (6 bases). The CDR3 sequence is 12 residues long. Germline CDR1 reads LNHDA; CDR2 reads SQIVND (reference sequence). CDR3: CASTILGGGYTF. The CDR3 DNA follows: TGTGCCAGTACTATACTAGGGGGTGGCTACACCTTC.

The chain is built from TRBV19 and TRBJ1-1; no firm D call. Germline values: CDR1 LNHDA, CDR2 SQIVND (reference sequence). CDR3 length: 13 amino acids. V shed 3 bases and J shed 3 bases, with 8 bases lying between them. The CDR3 DNA follows: TGTGCCAGTAGTATGGGCTTGCACACTGAAGCTTTCTTT. Translation: CASSMGLHTEAFF.

The CDR3 region has the DNA TGTGCCAGCAGCAAAAGGACAGGGAACTATGGCTACACCTTC. This codes for CASSKRTGNYGYTF. The chain recombines TRBV16 with TRBJ1-2; 8 positions agree with TRBD1. Trimming took 5 bases from V and 2 from J; bases not matched to a gene: 4. The CDR3 sequence is 14 residues long. CDR1 is KGHSY and CDR2 is FQNENV in the germline V gene.

This clone appeared a single time. The V and J genes are TRBV12-3 or TRBV12-4 and TRBJ2-7; D possibly corresponds to TRBD1 (6 bases). Between the trimmed V and J ends, which lost 6 bases and 13 bases, there was a span of 16 bases. The CDR3 runs 11 residues. CDR3 nucleotide sequence: TGTGCCAGCAGCCAGGACAGCCTAGTTTACTTC. Residues: CASSQDSLVYF.

Here the CDR3 DNA reads TGTGCCAGCACCGGGGGAGGGCCCACAGATACGCAGTATTTT. It specifies CASTGGGPTDTQYF. The chain joins TRBV6-5 to TRBJ2-3, with 7 nucleotides matching TRBD2. CDR1 and CDR2 (germline): MNHEY, SVGAGI. J lost 2 bases, V lost 7 bases, and 6 bases had no gene match. The CDR3 length is 14 residues.

This sequence joins TRBV18 and TRBJ1-2; a possible D gene is TRBD1 (6 bases). Germline-derived CDR1 and CDR2 are KGHSH and LQKENI. Trimming removed 3 bases from V and 4 bases from J, with 12 bases in between. This CDR3 is built from 14 residues. The CDR3 sequence: CASSPGGTRYGYTF. The CDR3 DNA is TGTGCCAGCTCACCTGGTGGGACACGCTATGGCTACACCTTC.

The chain has TRBV27 and TRBJ2-3, with a tentative D call TRBD1 (6 bases). CDR3 size: 14 residues. V was trimmed by 3 bases and J by 2 bases, leaving 9 bases between them. Germline CDR1 reads MNHEY; CDR2 reads SMNVEV (reference sequence). CDR3 bases: TGTGCCAGCAGTTTCCGGACAGACACAGATACGCAGTATTTT. Its protein product is CASSFRTDTDTQYF.

The chain couples TRBV28 to TRBJ1-1; no clear D. V was cut by 6 bases and J by 9 bases, with 11 bases left in between. The CDR3 covers 11 residues. The germline V gene encodes CDR1 MDHEN and CDR2 SYDVKM. CDR3 nucleotide sequence: TGTGCCAGCAGACACGAGGTGAAAGCTTTCTTT. It encodes CASRHEVKAFF.

The chain carries TRBV6-1 and TRBJ1-2, with 8 bases aligning to TRBD1. The J segment lost 7 bases and the V segment lost 5 bases, leaving 12 bases of the junction unmatched. The CDR3 extends over 15 amino acids. In germline, CDR1 is MNHNS, CDR2 SASEGT. The CDR3, as DNA: TGTGCCAGCAGTTTCTTGGACAGGGAAGGAGGTGGCTACACCTTC. This sequence encodes CASSFLDREGGGYTF.

The chain uses TRBV3-1 (or the pseudogene TRBV3-2) and TRBJ2-1; 7 bases map to TRBD2. The germline V gene encodes CDR1 LGHDT and CDR2 YNNKEL (reference sequence). Trimming removed 7 bases from V and 4 bases from J; junction bases left unmatched: 7. This CDR3 comprises 14 residues. CDR3 in amino acids: CASNPSGSYNEQFF. The CDR3 DNA follows: TGTGCCAGCAACCCTAGCGGTTCTTACAATGAGCAGTTCTTC.

The chain joins TRBV5-4 to TRBJ2-2; D is perhaps TRBD2 (5 bases). The germline V gene encodes CDR1 SGHNT and CDR2 YYREEE (reference sequence). This CDR3 is 15 amino acids long. The ends were cut back, 1 base at V and 7 bases at J, with 14 bases in the middle. CDR3 DNA sequence: TGTGCCAGCAGCTTGAAGGCAGAACTAGGCGGGGAGCTGTTTTTT. Its translation is CASSLKAELGGELFF.

The chain is built from TRBV7-9 and TRBJ1-2, with a tentative D call TRBD1 (6 bases). V was trimmed by 1 base and J by 6 bases, leaving 15 bases between them. The CDR3 is made up of 15 amino acids. Germline-derived CDR1 and CDR2 are SEHNR and FQNEAQ (reference sequence). The CDR3 DNA reads TGTGCCAGCAGCTTAGACGGGCAGAGACAGGATGGCTACACCTTC. This gives the protein CASSLDGQRQDGYTF.

This chain connects TRBV24-1 to TRBJ2-1, with D perhaps matching TRBD2 (6 bases). Trimming took 3 bases from V and 10 from J, leaving 12 bases between them. Germline V gene sequence: CDR1 KGHDR, CDR2 SFDVKD. The length of the CDR3 is 13 residues. The CDR3 coding sequence is TGTGCCACCAGTGATCCCCGGGGGTGGGAGCAGTTCTTC. This translates into CATSDPRGWEQFF.

This clone was observed a handful of times. J is TRBJ1-5 and V is TRBV18; 11 nucleotides agree with TRBD1. The CDR3 runs 14 residues. Trimming cost V 4 bases and J 7 bases; bases outside gene matches: 3. The germline V gene has CDR1 KGHSH and CDR2 LQKENI. CDR3 bases: TGTGCCAGCTCACGGGGACAGGGGGGCCAGCCCCAGCATTTT. Translation: CASSRGQGGQPQHF.

V is TRBV7-2 and J is TRBJ1-5; D uncertain. Per the germline V gene, CDR1 is SGHTA and CDR2 is FQGNSA. The CDR3 runs to 12 residues. Trimming left V 5 bases short and J 6 bases short, with 8 bases between. The CDR3 spells CASSHPGQPQHF. CDR3 nucleotide sequence: TGTGCCAGCAGCCATCCGGGTCAGCCCCAGCATTTT.

The chain combines TRBV28 with TRBJ1-2; D is perhaps TRBD1 (6 bases). The germline V gene has CDR1 MDHEN and CDR2 SYDVKM. This CDR3 comprises 14 residues. V lost 6 bases to trimming and J lost 4 bases, with 15 bases between them. The CDR3 DNA reads TGTGCCAGCAGACCTTACAGGGTCCTCTATGGCTACACCTTC. This translates into CASRPYRVLYGYTF.

This chain joins TRBV11-2 and TRBJ1-5, with TRBD1 identical over 7 bases. With 8 bases clipped from V and 3 bases from J, the junction kept 7 bases outside the gene matches. The length of the CDR3 is 14 residues. Germline V CDR1 and CDR2: SGHAT, FQNNGV. The CDR3, as DNA: TGTGCCAGCGGATTACAGGGGTACAATCAGCCCCAGCATTTT. It encodes CASGLQGYNQPQHF.

The chain has TRBV3-1 (or the pseudogene TRBV3-2) and TRBJ2-7, with 7 positions matching TRBD2. The germline V gene has CDR1 LGHDT and CDR2 YNNKEL (reference sequence). CDR3 length: 14 residues. V shed 1 base, J shed 6 bases, and the junction held 6 bases outside the gene matches. CDR3: CASSQGGGSAEQYF. In DNA, the CDR3 is TGTGCCAGCAGCCAAGGGGGAGGGTCGGCCGAGCAGTACTTC.

V gene TRBV9 combines with J gene TRBJ1-1; tentative D call: TRBD1 (5 bases). The CDR3 is 14 amino acids. The germline CDR1 and CDR2 sequences are SGDLS and YYNGEE. V lost 0 bases, J lost 3 bases, and 9 bases lay in between. The CDR3 DNA reads TGTGCCAGCAGCGTAGAGGGAGGGGACACTGAAGCTTTCTTT. This codes for CASSVEGGDTEAFF.

V is TRBV28 and J is TRBJ2-2, with D perhaps TRBD1 (5 bases). The ends were cut back, 2 bases at V and 0 bases at J, with 19 bases in the middle. The length of the CDR3 is 19 residues. Looked up from germline, CDR1 is MDHEN and CDR2 is SYDVKM. The CDR3 reads CASSLNRFSSSTNTGELFF. The CDR3 DNA follows: TGTGCCAGCAGTTTAAACAGGTTTAGCTCCTCCACGAACACCGGGGAGCTGTTTTTT.

This rearrangement joins TRBV5-1 to TRBJ1-2; no clear D. The CDR3 is 14 amino acids. Trimming pared 0 bases from V and 4 bases from J, leaving 10 bases between. Germline-derived CDR1 and CDR2 are SGHRS and YFSETQ. The CDR3 DNA reads as TGCGCCAGCAGCTTGGGCGGAGGACTCTATGGCTACACCTTC. It encodes CASSLGGGLYGYTF.